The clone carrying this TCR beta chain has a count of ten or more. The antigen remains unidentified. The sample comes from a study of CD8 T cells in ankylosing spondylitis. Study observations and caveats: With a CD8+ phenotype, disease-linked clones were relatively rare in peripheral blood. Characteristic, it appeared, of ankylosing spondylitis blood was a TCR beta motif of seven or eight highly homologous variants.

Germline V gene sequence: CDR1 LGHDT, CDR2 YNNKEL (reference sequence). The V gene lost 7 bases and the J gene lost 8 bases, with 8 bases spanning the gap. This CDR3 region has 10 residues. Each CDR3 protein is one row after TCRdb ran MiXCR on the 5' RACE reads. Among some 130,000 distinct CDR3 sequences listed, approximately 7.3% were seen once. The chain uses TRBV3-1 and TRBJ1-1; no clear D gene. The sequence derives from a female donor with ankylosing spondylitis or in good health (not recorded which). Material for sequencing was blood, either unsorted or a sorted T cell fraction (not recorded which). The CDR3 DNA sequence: TGTGCCAGCACCCCCCGGGAAGCTTTCTTT. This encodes CASTPREAFF.